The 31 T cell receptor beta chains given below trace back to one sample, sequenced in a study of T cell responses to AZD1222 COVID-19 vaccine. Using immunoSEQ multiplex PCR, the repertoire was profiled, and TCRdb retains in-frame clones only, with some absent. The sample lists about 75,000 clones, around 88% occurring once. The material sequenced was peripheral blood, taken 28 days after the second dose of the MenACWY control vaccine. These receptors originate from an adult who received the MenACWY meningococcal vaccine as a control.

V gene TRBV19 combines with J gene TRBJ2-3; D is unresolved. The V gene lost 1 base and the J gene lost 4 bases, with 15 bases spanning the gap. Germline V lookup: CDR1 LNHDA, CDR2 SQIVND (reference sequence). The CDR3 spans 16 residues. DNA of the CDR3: TGTGCCAGTAGTATAGTTCCGGGCAGTACCTCAGATACGCAGTATTTT. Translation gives CASSIVPGSTSDTQYF.

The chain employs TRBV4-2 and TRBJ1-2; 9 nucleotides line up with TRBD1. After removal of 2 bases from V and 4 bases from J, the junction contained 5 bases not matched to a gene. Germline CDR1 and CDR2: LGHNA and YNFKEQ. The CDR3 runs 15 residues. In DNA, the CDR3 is TGTGCCAGCAGCCAAACGCAGGGACAGGGCTATGGCTACACCTTC. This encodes CASSQTQGQGYGYTF.

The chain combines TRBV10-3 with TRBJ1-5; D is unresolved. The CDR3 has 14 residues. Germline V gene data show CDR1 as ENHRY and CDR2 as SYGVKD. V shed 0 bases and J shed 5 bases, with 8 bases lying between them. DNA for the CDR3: TGTGCCATCAGTGAGTCAGAGGGCTATCAGCCCCAGCATTTT. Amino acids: CAISESEGYQPQHF.

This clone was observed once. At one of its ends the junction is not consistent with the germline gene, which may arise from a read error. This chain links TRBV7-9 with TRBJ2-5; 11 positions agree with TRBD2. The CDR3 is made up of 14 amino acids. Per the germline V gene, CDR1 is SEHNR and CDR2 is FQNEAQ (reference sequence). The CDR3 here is CASSLAGGLETQYF. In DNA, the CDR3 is TGTGCCAGCAGCCTAGCGGGGGGCCTGGAGACCCAGTACTTC.

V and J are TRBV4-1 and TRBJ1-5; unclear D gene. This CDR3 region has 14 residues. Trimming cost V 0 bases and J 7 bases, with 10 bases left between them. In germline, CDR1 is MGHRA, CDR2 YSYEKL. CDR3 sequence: CASSQDFGDQPQHF. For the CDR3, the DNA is TGCGCCAGCAGCCAAGATTTTGGAGACCAGCCCCAGCATTTT.

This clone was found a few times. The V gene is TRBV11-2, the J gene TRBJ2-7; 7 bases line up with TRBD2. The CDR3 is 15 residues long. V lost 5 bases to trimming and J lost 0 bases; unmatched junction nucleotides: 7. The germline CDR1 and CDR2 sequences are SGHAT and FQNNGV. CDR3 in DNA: TGTGCCAGCAGCCTCACTCGGACTAGCTCCTACGAGCAGTACTTC. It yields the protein CASSLTRTSSYEQYF.

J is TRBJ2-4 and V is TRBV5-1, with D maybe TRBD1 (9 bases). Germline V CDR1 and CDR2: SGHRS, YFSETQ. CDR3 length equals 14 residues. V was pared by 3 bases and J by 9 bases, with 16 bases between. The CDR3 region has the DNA TGCGCCAGCAGCTACGGACAGGGGACTAGCATTCAGTACTTC. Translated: CASSYGQGTSIQYF.

As DNA, the CDR3 is TGTGCCAGCGGGGACAGGGAGCGTTCACCCCTCCACTTT. This codes for CASGDRERSPLHF. This sequence joins TRBV6-5 and TRBJ1-6; 9 bases match TRBD1. Germline V gene data show CDR1 as MNHEY and CDR2 as SVGAGI. The V and J ends lost 8 bases and 9 bases, in that order; junction bases with no gene match: 5. There are 13 residues in the CDR3.

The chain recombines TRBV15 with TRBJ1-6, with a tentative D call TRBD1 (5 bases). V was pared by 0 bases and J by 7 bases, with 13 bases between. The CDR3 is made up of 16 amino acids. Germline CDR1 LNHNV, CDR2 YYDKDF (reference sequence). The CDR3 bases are TGTGCCACCAGCAGAGATGGTACAGGCCCGAATTCACCCCTCCACTTT. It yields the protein CATSRDGTGPNSPLHF. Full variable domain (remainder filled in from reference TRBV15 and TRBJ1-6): DAMVIQNPRYQVTQFGKPVTLSCSQTLNHNVMYWYQQKSSQAPKLLFHYYDKDFNNEADTPDNFQSRRPNTSFCFLDIRSPGLGDTAMYLCATSRDGTGPNSPLHFGNGTRLTVT.

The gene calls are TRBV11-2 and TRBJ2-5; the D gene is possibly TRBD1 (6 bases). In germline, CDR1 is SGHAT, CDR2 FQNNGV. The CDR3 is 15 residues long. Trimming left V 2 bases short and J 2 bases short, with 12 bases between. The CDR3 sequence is CASSLYSGQQETQYF. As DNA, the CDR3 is TGTGCCAGCAGCTTATACTCGGGACAACAAGAGACCCAGTACTTC.

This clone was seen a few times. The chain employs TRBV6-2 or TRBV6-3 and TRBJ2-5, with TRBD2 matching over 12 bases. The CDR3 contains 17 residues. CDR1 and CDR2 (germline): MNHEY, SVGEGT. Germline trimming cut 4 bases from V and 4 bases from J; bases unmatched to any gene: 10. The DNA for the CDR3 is TGTGCCAGCAGTTCCGGCTCTAGCGGGGGGGCCTCAGAGACCCAGTACTTC. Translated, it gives CASSSGSSGGASETQYF.

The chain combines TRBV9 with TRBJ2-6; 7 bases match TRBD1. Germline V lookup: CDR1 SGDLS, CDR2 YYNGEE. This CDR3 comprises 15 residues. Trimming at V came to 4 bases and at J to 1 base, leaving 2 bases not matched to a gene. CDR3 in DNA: TGTGCCAGCAGCTTACAGGGGTCTGGGGCCAACGTCCTGACTTTC. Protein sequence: CASSLQGSGANVLTF.

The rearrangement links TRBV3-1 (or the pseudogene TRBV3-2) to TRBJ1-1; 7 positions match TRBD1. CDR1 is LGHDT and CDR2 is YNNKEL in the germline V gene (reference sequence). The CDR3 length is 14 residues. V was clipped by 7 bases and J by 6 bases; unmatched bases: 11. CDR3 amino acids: CASTPRGRMPEAFF. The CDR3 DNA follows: TGTGCCAGCACCCCCAGGGGGAGAATGCCTGAAGCTTTCTTT.

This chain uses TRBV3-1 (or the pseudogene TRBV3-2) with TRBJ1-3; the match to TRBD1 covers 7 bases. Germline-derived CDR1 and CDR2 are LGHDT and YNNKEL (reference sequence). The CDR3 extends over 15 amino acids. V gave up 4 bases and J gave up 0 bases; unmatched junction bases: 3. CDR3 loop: CASSPRDSSGNTIYF. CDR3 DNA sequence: TGTGCCAGCAGCCCCCGGGACAGCTCTGGAAACACCATATATTTT.

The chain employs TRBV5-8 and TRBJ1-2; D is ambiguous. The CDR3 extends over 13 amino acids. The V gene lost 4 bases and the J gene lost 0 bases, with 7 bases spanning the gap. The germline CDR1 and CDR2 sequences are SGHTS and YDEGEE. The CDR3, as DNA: TGTGCCAGCAGCCGGACGGCTAACTATGGCTACACCTTC. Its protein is CASSRTANYGYTF.

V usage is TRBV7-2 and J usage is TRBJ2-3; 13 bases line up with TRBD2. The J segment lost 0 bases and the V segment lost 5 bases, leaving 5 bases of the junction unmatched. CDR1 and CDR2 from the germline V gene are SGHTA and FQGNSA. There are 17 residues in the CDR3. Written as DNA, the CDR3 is TGTGCCAGCAGCAGGACTAGCGGGGGTGCTAGCACAGATACGCAGTATTTT. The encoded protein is CASSRTSGGASTDTQYF.

CDR3 residues: CASSPPLAGGRNEQFF. As DNA, the CDR3 is TGTGCCAGCAGCCCTCCTCTAGCGGGGGGGCGGAATGAGCAGTTCTTC. The chain links TRBV5-4 to TRBJ2-1, with 12 bases that match TRBD2. CDR1 is SGHNT, CDR2 YYREEE, per germline (reference sequence). This CDR3 region has 16 residues. V lost 4 bases and J lost 7; bases outside the gene matches: 9.

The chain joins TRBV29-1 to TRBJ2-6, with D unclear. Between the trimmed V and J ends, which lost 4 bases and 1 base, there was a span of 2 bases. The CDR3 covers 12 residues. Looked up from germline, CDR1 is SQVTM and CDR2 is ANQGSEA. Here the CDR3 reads CSVGSGANVLTF. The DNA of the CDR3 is TGCAGCGTTGGATCTGGGGCCAACGTCCTGACTTTC.

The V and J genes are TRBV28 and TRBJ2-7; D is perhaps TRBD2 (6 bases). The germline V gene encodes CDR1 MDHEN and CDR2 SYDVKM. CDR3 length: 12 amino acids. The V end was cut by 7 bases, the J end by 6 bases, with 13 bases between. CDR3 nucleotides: TGTGCCAGCATGTACGGGGAGGCCGAGCAGTACTTC. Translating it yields CASMYGEAEQYF.

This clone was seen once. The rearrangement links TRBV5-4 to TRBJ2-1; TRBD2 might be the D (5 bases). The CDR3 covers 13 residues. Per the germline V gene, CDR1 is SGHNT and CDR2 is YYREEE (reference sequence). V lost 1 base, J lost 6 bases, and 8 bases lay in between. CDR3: CASSLSLGNEQFF. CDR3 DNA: TGTGCCAGCAGCTTGTCACTAGGCAATGAGCAGTTCTTC.

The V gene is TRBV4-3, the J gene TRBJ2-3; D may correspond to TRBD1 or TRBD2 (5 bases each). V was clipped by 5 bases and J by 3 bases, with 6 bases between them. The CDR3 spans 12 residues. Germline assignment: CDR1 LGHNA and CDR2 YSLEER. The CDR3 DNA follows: TGCGCCAGCAGCGGGGGAACAGATACGCAGTATTTT. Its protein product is CASSGGTDTQYF.

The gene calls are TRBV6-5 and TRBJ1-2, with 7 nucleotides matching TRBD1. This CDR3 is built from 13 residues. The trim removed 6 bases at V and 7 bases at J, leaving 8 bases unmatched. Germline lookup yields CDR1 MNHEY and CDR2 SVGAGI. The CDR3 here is CASSAETGFGYTF. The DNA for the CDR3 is TGTGCCAGCAGCGCTGAGACAGGGTTTGGCTACACCTTC.

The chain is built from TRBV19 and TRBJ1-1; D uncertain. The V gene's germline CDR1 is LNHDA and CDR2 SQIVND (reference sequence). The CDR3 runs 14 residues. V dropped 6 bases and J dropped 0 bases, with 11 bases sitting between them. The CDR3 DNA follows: TGTGCCAGTAGACTCCGGACGTTGAACACTGAAGCTTTCTTT. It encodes CASRLRTLNTEAFF.

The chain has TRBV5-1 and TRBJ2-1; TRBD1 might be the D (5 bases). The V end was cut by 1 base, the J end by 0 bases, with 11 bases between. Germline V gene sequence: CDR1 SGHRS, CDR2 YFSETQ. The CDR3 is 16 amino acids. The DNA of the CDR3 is TGCGCCAGCAGCTTGTTACAGGTGAGCTCCTACAATGAGCAGTTCTTC. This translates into CASSLLQVSSYNEQFF.

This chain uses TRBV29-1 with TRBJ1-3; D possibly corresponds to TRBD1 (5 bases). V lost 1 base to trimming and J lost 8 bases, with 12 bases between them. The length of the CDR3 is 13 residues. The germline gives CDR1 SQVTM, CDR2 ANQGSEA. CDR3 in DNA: TGCAGCGTTGAAGGTTCCCAGGGAGACACCATATATTTT. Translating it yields CSVEGSQGDTIYF. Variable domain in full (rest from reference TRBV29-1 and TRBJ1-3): SAVISQKPSRDICQRGTSLTIQCQVDSQVTMMFWYRQQPGQSLTLIATANQGSEATYESGFVIDKFPISRPNLTFSTLTVSNMSPEDSSIYLCSVEGSQGDTIYFGEGSWLTVV.

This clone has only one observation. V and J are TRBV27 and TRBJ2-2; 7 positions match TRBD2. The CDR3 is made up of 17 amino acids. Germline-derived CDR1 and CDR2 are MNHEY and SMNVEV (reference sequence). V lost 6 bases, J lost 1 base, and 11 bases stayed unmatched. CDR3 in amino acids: CASSPTWGGGNTGELFF. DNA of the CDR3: TGTGCCAGCAGCCCCACCTGGGGCGGGGGGAACACCGGGGAGCTGTTTTTT.

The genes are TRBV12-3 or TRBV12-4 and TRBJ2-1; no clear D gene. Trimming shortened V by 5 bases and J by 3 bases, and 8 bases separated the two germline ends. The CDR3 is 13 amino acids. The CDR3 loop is CASSLSDYNEQFF. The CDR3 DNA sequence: TGTGCCAGCAGTCTTTCCGACTACAATGAGCAGTTCTTC.

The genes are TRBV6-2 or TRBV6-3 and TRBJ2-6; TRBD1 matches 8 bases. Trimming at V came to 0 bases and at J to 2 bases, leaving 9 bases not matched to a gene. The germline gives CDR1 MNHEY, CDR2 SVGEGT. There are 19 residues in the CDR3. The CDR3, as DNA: TGTGCCAGCAGTTACTCGGGTGGGACAGGTCAACCTGGGGCCAACGTCCTGACTTTC. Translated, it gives CASSYSGGTGQPGANVLTF.

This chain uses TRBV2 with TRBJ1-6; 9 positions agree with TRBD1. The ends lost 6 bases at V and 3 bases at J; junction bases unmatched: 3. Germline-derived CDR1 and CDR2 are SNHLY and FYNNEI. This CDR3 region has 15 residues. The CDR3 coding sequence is TGTGCCAGCAGCCGGGACAGGGTCTATAATTCACCCCTCCACTTT. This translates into CASSRDRVYNSPLHF.

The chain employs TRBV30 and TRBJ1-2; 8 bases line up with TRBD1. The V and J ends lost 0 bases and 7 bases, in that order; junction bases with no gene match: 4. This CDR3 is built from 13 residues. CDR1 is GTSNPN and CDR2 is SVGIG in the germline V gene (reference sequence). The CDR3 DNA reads TGTGCCTGGAGTGTACTGGACAGGGCTGGCTACACCTTC. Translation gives CAWSVLDRAGYTF.

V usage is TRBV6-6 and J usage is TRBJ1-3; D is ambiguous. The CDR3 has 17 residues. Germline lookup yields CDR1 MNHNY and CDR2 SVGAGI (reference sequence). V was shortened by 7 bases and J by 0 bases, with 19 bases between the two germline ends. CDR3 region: CASIRGTGANSGNTIYF. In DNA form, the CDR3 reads TGTGCCAGCATTCGAGGTACCGGAGCCAACTCTGGAAACACCATATATTTT.